These 6 T cell receptor beta chains originate from one sample sequenced in a study of beta chain features in type 1 diabetes. General study findings and limits: Significant though moderate, a shortening of TCRB CDR3s appeared in all four CD4+ subsets of Type 1 diabetes patients.

As every portion of the isolated RNA was reverse transcribed, the sequencing read expressed TCRB transcripts. TCRdb keeps only in-frame clones here, not all; method: immunoSEQ multiplex PCR. The sample contains some 700,000 clones, around an eighth of which appear only once. No antigen is known for these receptors. The sequencing input was naive CD4+ T cells from blood. The source of these receptors is a man between 18 and 35 years old with type 1 diabetes.

This clone has just a few counts. The gene calls are TRBV28 and TRBJ2-7, with 9 bases fitting TRBD1. In germline, CDR1 is MDHEN, CDR2 SYDVKM. CDR3 length: 11 residues. The V segment lost 11 bases and the J segment 6 bases; nucleotides outside the gene matches: 5. CDR3 in amino acids: CAAQGATEQYF. DNA of the CDR3: TGTGCCGCACAGGGGGCGACCGAGCAGTACTTC. The full variable domain, completed using reference TRBV28 and TRBJ2-7, is DVKVTQSSRYLVKRTGEKVFLECVQDMDHENMFWYRQDPGLGLRLIYFSYDVKMKEKGDIPEGYSVSREKKERFSLILESASTNQTSMYLCAAQGATEQYFGPGTRLTVT.

The V call is TRBV14, the J call TRBJ1-1; no reliable D call. Trimming cost V 3 bases and J 4 bases, with 9 bases left between them. The CDR3 contains 13 residues. Germline loops: CDR1 SGHDN, CDR2 FVKESK. The CDR3 sequence is CASSQSSATEAFF. CDR3 DNA sequence: TGTGCCAGCAGCCAGTCCTCGGCCACTGAAGCTTTCTTT.

The V call is TRBV6-5, the J call TRBJ1-2, with 9 positions matching TRBD1. V was pared by 3 bases and J by 4 bases, with 6 bases of the junction left unmatched. The CDR3 runs to 15 residues. Germline CDR1 is MNHEY and CDR2 is SVGAGI. The CDR3 DNA sequence: TGTGCCAGCAGTTATTCGGGACAGGGTGTCTATGGCTACACCTTC. Its translation: CASSYSGQGVYGYTF.

This clone has a handful of counts. J is TRBJ2-1 and V is TRBV7-3, with TRBD2 matching 11 bases. The J segment lost 15 bases and the V segment lost 5 bases, leaving 9 bases of the junction unmatched. Germline V gene data show CDR1 as SGHTA and CDR2 as FQGTGA. The CDR3 consists of 13 residues. The CDR3: CASSPGTSGAPFF. CDR3 DNA sequence: TGTGCCAGCAGCCCCGGGACTAGCGGTGCCCCGTTCTTC.

V usage is TRBV2 and J usage is TRBJ1-5; no firm D call. Germline V CDR1 and CDR2: SNHLY, FYNNEI. The CDR3 consists of 15 residues. The V end was cut by 2 bases, the J end by 2 bases, with 10 bases between. This chain's CDR3 is CASSEQYRGNQPQHF. The CDR3 coding sequence is TGTGCCAGCAGTGAACAATACCGAGGCAATCAGCCCCAGCATTTT.

The rearrangement joins TRBV7-9 to TRBJ2-2, with no clear D. Germline V gene sequence: CDR1 SEHNR, CDR2 FQNEAQ (reference sequence). The CDR3 has 11 amino acids. V was clipped by 3 bases and J by 7 bases, with 3 bases between them. CDR3 in amino acids: CASSFIGELFF. The CDR3 nucleotides are TGTGCCAGCAGCTTTATCGGGGAGCTGTTTTTT. Combining the CDR3 with reference TRBV7-9 and TRBJ2-2 gives the whole variable domain DTGVSQNPRHKITKRGQNVTFRCDPISEHNRLYWYRQTLGQGPEFLTYFQNEAQLEKSRLLSDRFSAERPKGSFSTLEIQRTEQGDSAMYLCASSFIGELFFGEGSRLTVL.